This TCR beta chain was identified in a study of shared clonotypes between healthy human individuals. The study, taken as a whole, reports: Among non-shared clonotypes, generation probabilities were lower than among those shared by all four donors. Naive subsets generally had larger estimated richness than memory subsets. Large depth notwithstanding, sorted-subset sequencing proved incomplete by rarefaction. Clonotype sharing among donors was expected to depend on sequencing depth.

As for this clone: Antigen: not known.

Clones were sequenced by immunoSEQ multiplex PCR, and TCRdb holds only the in-frame ones, with some missing. The profile shows 2 million or so clones, 85% to 95% of them singletons. Terminally differentiated effector memory CD45RA+ cells were left out of the naive CD8 fraction, which was CD45RO-negative and positively selected for CCR7. This CDR3 contains 15 residues. Germline V gene lookup returns CDR1 SGHAT and CDR2 FQNNGV. Trimming took 5 bases from V and 4 from J, leaving 18 bases between them. The chain has TRBV11-2 and TRBJ2-7; either TRBD1 or TRBD2 may fit D (5 bases each). Sequencing input: naive CD8+ T cells sorted from blood. The clonotype originates from a man between 18 and 29 years old in good health. CDR3 bases: TGTGCCAGCAGCCCAGGGATCGGGGCTCTTTACGAGCAGTACTTC. Translated, it gives CASSPGIGALYEQYF. The variable domain in full, completed from reference TRBV11-2 and TRBJ2-7, reads EAGVAQSPRYKIIEKRQSVAFWCNPISGHATLYWYQQILGQGPKLLIQFQNNGVVDDSQLPKDRFSAERLKGVDSTLKIQPAKLEDSAVYLCASSPGIGALYEQYFGPGTRLTVT.